This T cell receptor (beta chain) was identified during a study of PD-1 and CTLA-4 blockade in melanoma. The length of the CDR3 is 14 residues. With 5 bases removed from V and 1 base from J, the gap between germline ends came to 9 bases. Germline values: CDR1 KGHSH, CDR2 LQKENI. Here immunoSEQ multiplex PCR was the method, and the copy in TCRdb shows in-frame clones only, minus some. This sample has 20,000 or so clones, with approximately 89% found just once. The sequencing used CD8+ T cells from peripheral blood, collected before anti-PD-1 treatment. This TCR derives from a human donor with melanoma. The V and J genes are TRBV18 and TRBJ2-1; no clear D gene. In nucleotides, the CDR3 is TGTGCCAGCTCAATCGAGAGTTCCTACAATGAGCAGTTCTTC. Its protein product is CASSIESSYNEQFF. The full variable domain, rest sourced from reference TRBV18 and TRBJ2-1, is NAGVMQNPRHLVRRRGQEARLRCSPMKGHSHVYWYRQLPEEGLKFMVYLQKENIIDESGMPKERFSAEFPKEGPSILRIQQVVRGDSAAYFCASSIESSYNEQFFGPGTRLTVL.